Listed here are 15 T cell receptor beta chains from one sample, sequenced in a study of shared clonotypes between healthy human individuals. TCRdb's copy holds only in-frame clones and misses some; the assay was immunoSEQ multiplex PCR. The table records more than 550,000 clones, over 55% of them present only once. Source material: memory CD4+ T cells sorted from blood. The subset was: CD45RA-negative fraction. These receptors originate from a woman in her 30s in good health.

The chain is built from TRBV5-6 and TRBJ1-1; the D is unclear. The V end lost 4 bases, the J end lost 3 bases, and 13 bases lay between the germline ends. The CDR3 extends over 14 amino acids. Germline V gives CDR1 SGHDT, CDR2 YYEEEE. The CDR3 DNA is TGTGCCAGCAGCATGACGGATTGGGACACTGAAGCTTTCTTT. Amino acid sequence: CASSMTDWDTEAFF. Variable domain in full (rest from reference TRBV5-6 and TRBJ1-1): DAGVTQSPTHLIKTRGQQVTLRCSPKSGHDTVSWYQQALGQGPQFIFQYYEEEERQRGNFPDRFSGHQFPNYSSELNVNALLLGDSALYLCASSMTDWDTEAFFGQGTRLTVV.

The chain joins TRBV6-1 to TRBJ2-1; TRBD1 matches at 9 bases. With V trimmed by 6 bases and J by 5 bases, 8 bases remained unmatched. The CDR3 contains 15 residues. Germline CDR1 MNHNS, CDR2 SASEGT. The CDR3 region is CASSRKGQGNNEQFF. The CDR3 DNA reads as TGTGCCAGCAGCCGAAAAGGACAGGGGAACAATGAGCAGTTCTTC.

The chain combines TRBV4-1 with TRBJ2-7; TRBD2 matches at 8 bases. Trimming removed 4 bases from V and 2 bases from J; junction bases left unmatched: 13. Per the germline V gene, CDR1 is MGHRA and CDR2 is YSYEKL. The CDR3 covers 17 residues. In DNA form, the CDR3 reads TGCGCCAGCAGCCCCTCCCTCGGGAGCGGGGGTCCCTACGAGCAGTACTTC. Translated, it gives CASSPSLGSGGPYEQYF.

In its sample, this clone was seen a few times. This chain's CDR3 is CASSTPQGMGDEQYF. DNA of the CDR3: TGCGCCAGCAGCACCCCCCAGGGGATGGGGGACGAGCAGTACTTC. The V gene is TRBV5-1, the J gene TRBJ2-7; a weak D match, TRBD1 (6 bases). Germline V gene lookup returns CDR1 SGHRS and CDR2 YFSETQ. The CDR3 has 15 residues. V lost 4 bases and J 5 bases, leaving 19 bases between the germline ends.

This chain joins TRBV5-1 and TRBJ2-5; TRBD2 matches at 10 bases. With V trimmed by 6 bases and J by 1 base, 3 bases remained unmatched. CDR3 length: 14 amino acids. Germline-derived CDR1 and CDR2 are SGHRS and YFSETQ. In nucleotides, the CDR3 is TGCGCCAGCACAGCGGGAGGGCGCCAAGAGACCCAGTACTTC. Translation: CASTAGGRQETQYF.

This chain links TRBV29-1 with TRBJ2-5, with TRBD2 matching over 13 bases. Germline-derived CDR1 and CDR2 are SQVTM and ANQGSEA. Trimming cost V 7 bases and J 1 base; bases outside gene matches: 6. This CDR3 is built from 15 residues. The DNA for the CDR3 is TGCAGCGGGAAAGGACTAGCGGGAGCCCAAGAGACCCAGTACTTC. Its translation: CSGKGLAGAQETQYF.

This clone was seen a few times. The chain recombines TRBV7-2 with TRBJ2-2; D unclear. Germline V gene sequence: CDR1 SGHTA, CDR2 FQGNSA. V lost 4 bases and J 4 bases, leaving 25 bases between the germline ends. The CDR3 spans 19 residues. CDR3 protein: CASSSNPKLRALVTGELFF. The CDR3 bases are TGTGCCAGCAGCTCGAACCCCAAGTTAAGGGCGCTAGTCACCGGGGAGCTGTTTTTT.

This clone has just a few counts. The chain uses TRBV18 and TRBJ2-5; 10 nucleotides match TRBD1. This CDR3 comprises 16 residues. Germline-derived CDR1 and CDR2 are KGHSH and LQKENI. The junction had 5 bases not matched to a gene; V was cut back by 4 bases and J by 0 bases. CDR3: CASSRDRGPYQETQYF. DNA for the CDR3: TGTGCCAGCTCACGCGACAGGGGGCCGTACCAAGAGACCCAGTACTTC.

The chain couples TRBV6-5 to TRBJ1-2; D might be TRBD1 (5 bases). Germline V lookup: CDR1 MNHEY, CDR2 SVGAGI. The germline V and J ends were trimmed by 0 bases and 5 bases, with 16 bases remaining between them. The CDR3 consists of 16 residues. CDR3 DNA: TGTGCCAGCAGTTACTCGACACCCGCAGGGCGGTATGGCTACACCTTC. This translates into CASSYSTPAGRYGYTF.

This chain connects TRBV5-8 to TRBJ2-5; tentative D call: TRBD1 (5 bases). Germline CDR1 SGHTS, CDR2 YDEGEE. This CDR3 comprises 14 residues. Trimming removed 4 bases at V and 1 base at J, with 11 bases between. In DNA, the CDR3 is TGTGCCAGCAGCACCGCAGGGCCCCAAGAGACCCAGTACTTC. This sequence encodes CASSTAGPQETQYF.

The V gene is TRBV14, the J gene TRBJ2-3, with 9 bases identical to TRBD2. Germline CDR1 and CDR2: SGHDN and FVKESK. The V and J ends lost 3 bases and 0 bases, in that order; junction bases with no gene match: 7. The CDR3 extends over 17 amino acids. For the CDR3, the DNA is TGTGCCAGCAGCCATTCCCTCACTAGCGGGAGCACAGATACGCAGTATTTT. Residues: CASSHSLTSGSTDTQYF. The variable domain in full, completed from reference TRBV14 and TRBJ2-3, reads EAGVTQFPSHSVIEKGQTVTLRCDPISGHDNLYWYRRVMGKEIKFLLHFVKESKQDESGMPNNRFLAERTGGTYSTLKVQPAELEDSGVYFCASSHSLTSGSTDTQYFGPGTRLTVL.

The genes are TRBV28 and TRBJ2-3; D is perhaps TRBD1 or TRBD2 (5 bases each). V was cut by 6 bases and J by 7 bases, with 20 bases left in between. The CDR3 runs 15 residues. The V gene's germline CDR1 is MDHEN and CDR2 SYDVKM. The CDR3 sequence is CASSVPGPQAHTQYF. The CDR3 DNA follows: TGTGCCAGCAGCGTACCGGGACCCCAGGCCCATACGCAGTATTTT.

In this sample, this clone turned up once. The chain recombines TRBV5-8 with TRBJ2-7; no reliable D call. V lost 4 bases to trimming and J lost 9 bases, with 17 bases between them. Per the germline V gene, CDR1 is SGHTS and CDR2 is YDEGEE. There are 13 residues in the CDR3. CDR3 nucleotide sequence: TGTGCCAGCAGCGGCCGACCGGGCCTGGGGCAGTACTTC. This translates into CASSGRPGLGQYF.

CDR3 DNA sequence: TGTGCCAGCAGTAACCGGGACAGGGGAACCTACGAGCAGTACTTC. Encoded protein: CASSNRDRGTYEQYF. The gene calls are TRBV2 and TRBJ2-7; 10 bases match TRBD1. V was clipped by 5 bases and J by 2 bases; unmatched bases: 6. Germline V gives CDR1 SNHLY, CDR2 FYNNEI. CDR3 size: 15 residues.

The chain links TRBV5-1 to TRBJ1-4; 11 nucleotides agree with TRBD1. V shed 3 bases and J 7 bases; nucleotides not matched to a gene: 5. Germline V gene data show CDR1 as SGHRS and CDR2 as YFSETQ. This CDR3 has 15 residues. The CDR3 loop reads CASSSSGTGGEKLFF. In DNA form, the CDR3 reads TGCGCCAGCAGCTCCTCCGGGACAGGGGGTGAAAAACTGTTTTTT.